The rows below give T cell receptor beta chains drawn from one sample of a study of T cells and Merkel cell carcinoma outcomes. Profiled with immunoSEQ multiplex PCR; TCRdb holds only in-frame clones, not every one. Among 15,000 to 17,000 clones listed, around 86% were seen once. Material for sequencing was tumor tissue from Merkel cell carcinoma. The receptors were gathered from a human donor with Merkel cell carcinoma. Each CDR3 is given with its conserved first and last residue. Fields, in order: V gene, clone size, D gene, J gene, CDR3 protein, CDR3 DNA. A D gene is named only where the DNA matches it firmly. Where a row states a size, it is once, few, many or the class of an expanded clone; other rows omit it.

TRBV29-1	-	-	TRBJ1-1	CSAEGLTKAFF	TGCAGCGCAGAGGGGTTGACTAAAGCTTTCTTT
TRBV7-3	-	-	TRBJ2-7	CASSLTQSYEQYF	TGTGCCAGCAGCTTAACACAGTCCTACGAGCAGTACTTC
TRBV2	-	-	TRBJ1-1	CASSEAPPGWGDTEAFF	TGTGCCAGCAGTGAAGCCCCCCCGGGCTGGGGGGACACTGAAGCTTTCTTT
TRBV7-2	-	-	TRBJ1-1	CASSLMGYKAFF	TGTGCCAGCAGCTTGATGGGTTACAAAGCTTTCTTT
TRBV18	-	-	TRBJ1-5	CASSPGSSRQPQHF	TGTGCCAGCTCACCGGGGTCCTCGAGGCAGCCCCAGCATTTT
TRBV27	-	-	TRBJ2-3	CASSLYRTDTQYF	TGTGCCAGCAGTTTATACCGCACAGATACGCAGTATTTT
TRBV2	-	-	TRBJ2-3	CASRGDLSGADTQYF	TGTGCCAGCAGAGGAGACTTGTCAGGGGCAGATACGCAGTATTTT
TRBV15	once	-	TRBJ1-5	CATSRDWTVYQPQHF	TGTGCCACCAGCAGAGATTGGACAGTATATCAGCCCCAGCATTTT
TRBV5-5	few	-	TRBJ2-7	CASSIWDEQYF	TGTGCCAGCAGCATATGGGACGAGCAGTACTTC
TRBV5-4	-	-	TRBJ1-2	CASSLGFLGANYGYTF	TGTGCCAGCAGCTTGGGATTTCTGGGGGCTAACTATGGCTACACCTTC
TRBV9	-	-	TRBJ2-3	CVSSVGAGSTDTQYF	TGTGTCAGCAGCGTAGGGGCGGGTAGCACAGATACGCAGTATTTT
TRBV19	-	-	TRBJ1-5	CASSSGNNQPQHF	TGTGCCAGTAGTAGCGGGAACAATCAGCCCCAGCATTTT
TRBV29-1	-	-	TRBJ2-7	CSVAGYYEQYF	TGCAGCGTTGCGGGGTACTACGAGCAGTACTTC
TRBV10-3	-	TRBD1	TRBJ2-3	CAISEQQGVDTQYF	TGTGCCATCAGTGAGCAACAGGGGGTAGATACGCAGTATTTT
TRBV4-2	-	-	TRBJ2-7	CASSQDVVYEQYF	TGTGCCAGCAGCCAAGATGTGGTCTACGAGCAGTACTTC
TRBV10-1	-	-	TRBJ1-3	CASSDPGSGNTIYF	TGCGCCAGCAGTGACCCAGGGAGTGGAAACACCATATATTTT